These 32 T cell receptor beta chains share one sample of origin, sequenced in a study of CD8 T cells in ankylosing spondylitis. TCRdb processed the 5' RACE reads anew with MiXCR; each CDR3 protein has one entry. Of about 69,000 distinct CDR3 sequences listed, approximately 5% are singletons. The sequenced sample consisted of blood, either unsorted or a sorted T cell fraction (not recorded which). Source of these receptors: a male donor with ankylosing spondylitis or in good health (not recorded which).

In the case of this clonotype: Being one base from a much bigger clone, this may be a read error. The chain's CDR3 is CASSLRVGNPTFF. The CDR3 coding sequence is TGTGCCAGCAGCCTAAGGGTTGGGAACCCAACTTTCTTT. The rearrangement joins TRBV7-2 to TRBJ1-1; D is unresolved. Germline V gene lookup returns CDR1 SGHTA and CDR2 FQGNSA. This CDR3 region has 13 residues. Trimming cost V 5 bases and J 12 bases, with 19 bases left between them.

The table lists this clonotype with many counts. This chain joins TRBV3-1 and TRBJ2-7, with TRBD2 matching 7 bases. The germline gives CDR1 LGHDT, CDR2 YNNKEL (reference sequence). V trimming: 4 bases; J trimming: 2 bases; junction bases outside the gene matches: 11. The CDR3 spans 16 residues. The CDR3 reads CASSPLPGGGTYEQYF. CDR3 nucleotide sequence: TGTGCCAGCAGCCCTCTGCCGGGGGGTGGAACCTACGAGCAGTACTTC.

The table lists this clonotype with many counts. The CDR3 here is CASSPGSYNEQFF. In nucleotides, the CDR3 is TGTGCCAGCAGCCCCGGTTCCTACAATGAGCAGTTCTTC. V usage is TRBV6-2 or TRBV6-3 and J usage is TRBJ2-1; no clear D. This CDR3 region has 13 residues. Germline V CDR1 and CDR2: MNHEY, SVGEGT. V was clipped by 6 bases and J by 1 base, with 7 bases between them.

V usage is TRBV15 and J usage is TRBJ1-2, with D perhaps TRBD1 (6 bases). The ends were cut back, 3 bases at V and 1 base at J, with 12 bases in the middle. The germline gives CDR1 LNHNV, CDR2 YYDKDF (reference sequence). This CDR3 has 15 amino acids. CDR3 nucleotides: TGTGCCACCAGCAGCGAGGGGGAATTTAACTATGGCTACACCTTC. Translated, it gives CATSSEGEFNYGYTF.

This clonotype was observed at least ten times. V and J are TRBV21-1 and TRBJ1-1. TRBV21-1 is a known pseudogene. The CDR3 loop spans 13 amino acids. CDR3 loop: CASSKPGSTEAFF. The CDR3 DNA sequence: TGTGCCAGCAGCAAACCGGGGAGCACTGAAGCTTTCTTT.

This clonotype was observed many times. The chain joins TRBV7-8 to TRBJ2-2; D is unclear. V dropped 1 base and J dropped 2 bases, with 5 bases sitting between them. CDR1 is SGHVS, CDR2 FQNEAQ, per germline. The CDR3 runs to 14 residues. The CDR3 DNA reads as TGTGCCAGCAGCTTAGGAGTAAACACCGGGGAGCTGTTTTTT. Translation: CASSLGVNTGELFF.

This clonotype was recorded many times. The chain joins TRBV28 to TRBJ2-7, with D perhaps assigned TRBD1 or TRBD2 (5 bases each). Germline V gene sequence: CDR1 MDHEN, CDR2 SYDVKM. This CDR3 region has 12 residues. V was clipped by 5 bases and J by 3 bases, with 8 bases between them. CDR3 loop: CASSRGRYEQYF. The CDR3 nucleotides are TGTGCCAGCAGTCGGGGACGCTACGAGCAGTACTTC.

There are many counts of this clonotype. The CDR3 protein is CASSLDPGKDYTF. CDR3 nucleotides: TGCGCCAGCAGCTTGGACCCGGGGAAGGACTACACCTTC. This chain connects TRBV5-1 to TRBJ1-2, with D uncertain. CDR1 is SGHRS and CDR2 is YFSETQ in the germline V gene. The V end lost 0 bases, the J end lost 10 bases, and 13 bases lay between the germline ends. The CDR3 contains 13 residues.

This clonotype was seen repeatedly, ten times or more. The chain combines TRBV11-2 with TRBJ2-1; 7 bases line up with TRBD2. This CDR3 has 15 residues. Germline-derived CDR1 and CDR2 are SGHAT and FQNNGV. V lost 6 bases, J lost 3 bases, and 8 bases stayed unmatched. CDR3 bases: TGTGCCAGCAGACCCCTTGGGGGGGACTACAATGAGCAGTTCTTC. As protein: CASRPLGGDYNEQFF.

In its sample, this clonotype was seen many times. CDR3 coding DNA: TGTGCCAGCTCACAGACGTTAGACTCTGGAAACACCATATATTTT. This codes for CASSQTLDSGNTIYF. V is TRBV18 and J is TRBJ1-3; D ambiguous. The V gene's germline CDR1 is KGHSH and CDR2 LQKENI. The V and J ends lost 4 bases and 0 bases respectively, with 10 bases between them. The CDR3 length is 15 residues.

The sample holds many counts of this clonotype. The gene calls are TRBV12-3 or TRBV12-4 and TRBJ2-1; D may match TRBD1 or TRBD2 (5 bases each). CDR3 length equals 18 residues. Trimming pared 7 bases from V and 5 bases from J, leaving 27 bases between. In nucleotides, the CDR3 is TGTGCCAGCACTTTCCCCCTGGGGTGGGGACGCGAGAACAATGAGCAGTTCTTC. This sequence encodes CASTFPLGWGRENNEQFF.

V is TRBV2 and J is TRBJ1-4; D not certain. Germline loops: CDR1 SNHLY, CDR2 FYNNEI. Trimming took 5 bases from V and 8 from J, leaving 18 bases between them. The CDR3 covers 15 residues. CDR3 sequence: CASSPRTAGGEKLFF. In DNA, the CDR3 is TGTGCCAGCAGTCCGCGCACCGCGGGCGGGGAAAAACTGTTTTTT.

This clonotype was counted ten times or more. The genes are TRBV20-1 and TRBJ1-6; tentative D call: TRBD1 (5 bases). Germline V CDR1 and CDR2: DFQATT, SNEGSKA (reference sequence). V lost 0 bases, J lost 7 bases, and 19 bases lay in between. The CDR3 is 17 amino acids. CDR3 sequence: CSARDPGADPLNSPLHF. DNA of the CDR3: TGCAGTGCTAGAGATCCCGGGGCCGACCCCCTAAATTCACCCCTCCACTTT.

Many counts were recorded for this clonotype. The rearrangement links TRBV4-1 to TRBJ2-1; perhaps TRBD1 as D (6 bases). The germline V and J ends were trimmed by 7 bases and 10 bases, with 14 bases remaining between them. Germline lookup yields CDR1 MGHRA and CDR2 YSYEKL. CDR3 length: 12 residues. In DNA, the CDR3 is TGCGCCAGCAAGCCCAGGGGATGCGAGCAGTTCTTC. Its translation: CASKPRGCEQFF.

This clonotype has at least ten counts. The genes are TRBV6-1 and TRBJ2-7, with a weak D call TRBD2 (7 bases). CDR1 and CDR2 (germline): MNHNS, SASEGT. Trimming removed 5 bases at V and 2 bases at J, with 19 bases between. There are 16 residues in the CDR3. CDR3 DNA: TGTGCCAGCAGTCCCCAGGACAGCGGGAATGCCTACGAGCAGTACTTC. Translating gives CASSPQDSGNAYEQYF.

Ten or more counts support this clonotype. This chain joins TRBV5-1 and TRBJ2-7; perhaps TRBD2 as D (5 bases). Trimming removed 3 bases from V and 1 base from J, with 11 bases in between. Germline CDR1 reads SGHRS; CDR2 reads YFSETQ. The CDR3 runs 14 residues. DNA for the CDR3: TGCGCCAGCAGCTCCACCGCGGGTTCCTACGAGCAGTACTTC. This translates into CASSSTAGSYEQYF.

This clonotype occurred many times. The chain has TRBV5-1 and TRBJ2-1; the match to TRBD2 covers 8 bases. Trimming took 1 base from V and 7 from J; bases not matched to a gene: 4. The CDR3 runs to 14 residues. The germline V gene encodes CDR1 SGHRS and CDR2 YFSETQ. The CDR3 region is CASSLMTSANEQFF. CDR3 in DNA: TGCGCCAGCAGCTTGATGACTAGCGCAAATGAGCAGTTCTTC.

This sequence joins TRBV7-2 and TRBJ2-5; D assignment may be TRBD1 or TRBD2 (5 bases each). CDR1 is SGHTA and CDR2 is FQGNSA in the germline V gene. V gave up 8 bases and J gave up 6 bases, with 19 bases separating them. CDR3 length: 14 residues. CDR3 coding DNA: TGTGCCAGCGGAGAGGGGCTCCTCCGTCAGACCCAGTACTTC. Translating gives CASGEGLLRQTQYF. The full variable domain, with the rest looked up from reference TRBV7-2 and TRBJ2-5, is GAGVSQSPSNKVTEKGKDVELRCDPISGHTALYWYRQSLGQGLEFLIYFQGNSAPDKSGLPSDRFSAERTGGSVSTLTIQRTQQEDSAVYLCASGEGLLRQTQYFGPGTRLLVL.

This clonotype showed up many times. This rearrangement joins TRBV19 to TRBJ2-1, with 7 bases identical to TRBD1. CDR3 length: 13 residues. J lost 6 bases, V lost 4 bases, and 3 bases had no gene match. Germline CDR1 reads LNHDA; CDR2 reads SQIVND (reference sequence). The CDR3 sequence: CASSRDSLNEQFF. As DNA, the CDR3 is TGTGCCAGTAGTAGGGACAGTCTCAATGAGCAGTTCTTC.

In its sample, this clonotype was seen many times. CDR3 sequence: CAISEPDNFYEQYF. CDR3 coding DNA: TGTGCCATCAGTGAGCCGGACAATTTCTACGAGCAGTACTTC. The chain employs TRBV10-3 and TRBJ2-7; D is possibly TRBD1 (5 bases). This CDR3 region has 14 residues. Trimming took 2 bases from V and 3 from J, leaving 11 bases between them. The V gene's germline CDR1 is ENHRY and CDR2 SYGVKD.

This clonotype was seen repeatedly, ten times or more. This chain connects TRBV27 to TRBJ1-5; no clear D. The CDR3 is made up of 16 amino acids. Germline-derived CDR1 and CDR2 are MNHEY and SMNVEV (reference sequence). The V and J ends lost 4 bases and 7 bases respectively, with 20 bases between them. In nucleotides, the CDR3 is TGTGCCAGCAGTTCCTTGGCAGAAGGAGAAGGGCAGCCCCAGCATTTT. Amino acids: CASSSLAEGEGQPQHF.

This clonotype was counted at least ten times. The chain carries TRBV20-1 and TRBJ1-4, with 8 positions matching TRBD1. CDR1 and CDR2 (germline): DFQATT, SNEGSKA (reference sequence). The CDR3 is made up of 13 amino acids. The trim removed 6 bases at V and 4 bases at J, leaving 4 bases unmatched. The chain's CDR3 is CSALGQVNEKLFF. The DNA of the CDR3 is TGCAGTGCCTTGGGACAGGTTAATGAAAAACTGTTTTTT.

Many counts were recorded for this clonotype. The chain is built from TRBV7-9 and TRBJ2-3; the D is unclear. The V gene lost 0 bases and the J gene lost 5 bases, with 6 bases spanning the gap. The germline V gene encodes CDR1 SEHNR and CDR2 FQNEAQ (reference sequence). The CDR3 spans 13 residues. DNA for the CDR3: TGTGCCAGCAGCTTAGCGCTTGGAGATACGCAGTATTTT. Translation: CASSLALGDTQYF.

The genes are TRBV19 and TRBJ1-4, with D hard to call. The CDR3 loop spans 14 amino acids. Per the germline V gene, CDR1 is LNHDA and CDR2 is SQIVND (reference sequence). V lost 0 bases to trimming and J lost 6 bases, with 8 bases between them. CDR3 sequence: CASSIDPTDEKLFF. The DNA of the CDR3 is TGTGCCAGTAGTATAGATCCGACGGATGAAAAACTGTTTTTT.

Worth noting for this clonotype: Sequence at one end of the junction differs from germline and may be a read error. This CDR3 is CTAGELGSSTDTQYF. The CDR3 DNA is TGCACTGCTGGTGAACTGGGGTCTAGCACAGATACGCAGTATTTT. The V and J genes are TRBV20-1 and TRBJ2-3; D unclear. Germline values: CDR1 DFQATT, CDR2 SNEGSKA (reference sequence). The CDR3 is 15 residues long.

The chain joins TRBV27 to TRBJ2-7, with D perhaps TRBD1 (6 bases). The germline V gene has CDR1 MNHEY and CDR2 SMNVEV (reference sequence). The CDR3 totals 13 residues. V was pared by 6 bases and J by 6 bases, with 15 bases between. The CDR3 DNA sequence: TGTGCCAGCAGCCCCGACAGGACCTGCGAGCAGTACTTC. Residues: CASSPDRTCEQYF.

V and J are TRBV4-3 and TRBJ2-3, with TRBD2 matching 9 bases. The V gene end was trimmed by 4 bases and the J gene end by 0 bases; junction bases not matched to a gene: 5. The CDR3 consists of 16 residues. Germline CDR1 LGHNA, CDR2 YSLEER. The chain's CDR3 is CASSPIAGASTDTQYF. For the CDR3, the DNA is TGCGCCAGCAGCCCAATAGCGGGGGCTAGCACAGATACGCAGTATTTT.

There are many counts of this clonotype. The V and J genes are TRBV18 and TRBJ1-1; D gene uncertain. V shed 0 bases and J shed 5 bases, with 10 bases lying between them. CDR1 and CDR2 (germline): KGHSH, LQKENI. The CDR3 has 14 residues. CDR3 residues: CASSPPSAGTEAFF. Written as DNA, the CDR3 is TGTGCCAGCTCACCACCATCAGCGGGGACTGAAGCTTTCTTT.

As regards this clonotype: The junction and the germline gene differ at one end; a read error may be behind it. J is TRBJ2-1 and V is TRBV7-2; no reliable D call. This CDR3 has 12 amino acids. Germline assignment: CDR1 SGHTA and CDR2 FQGNSA. DNA of the CDR3: TGTGTCAGCAGCTTTGTTTTGAATGAGCAGTTCTTC. Translated: CVSSFVLNEQFF.

This clonotype appeared many times. The chain combines TRBV7-9 with TRBJ1-3; D is ambiguous. CDR1 is SEHNR, CDR2 FQNEAQ, per germline (reference sequence). V was pared by 1 base and J by 0 bases, with 4 bases between. The CDR3 totals 14 residues. The CDR3 DNA follows: TGTGCCAGCAGCTTAGGCAGCTCTGGAAACACCATATATTTT. Protein: CASSLGSSGNTIYF.

This clonotype was seen ten or more times. The CDR3 DNA sequence: TGTGCCACCCTGTCGACAGAGAACTCTGGAAACACCATATATTTT. It translates to CATLSTENSGNTIYF. The chain employs TRBV10-3 and TRBJ1-3, with a weak D call TRBD1 (5 bases). Germline lookup yields CDR1 ENHRY and CDR2 SYGVKD. Trimming stripped 10 bases from V and 0 bases from J, with 16 bases between. The CDR3 extends over 15 amino acids.

This clonotype was observed at least ten times. CDR3 sequence reads: CAISSRTSNEQFF. The DNA of the CDR3 is TGTGCCATCAGTAGTCGGACTAGCAATGAGCAGTTCTTC. The genes are TRBV10-3 and TRBJ2-1, with 7 bases matching TRBD2. After removal of 5 bases from V and 6 bases from J, the junction contained 4 bases not matched to a gene. The CDR3 is 13 residues long. Germline CDR1 and CDR2: ENHRY and SYGVKD.